These 4 T cell receptor beta chains originate from one sample sequenced in a study of CD8 T cells in Susac syndrome. RNA totalling about 0.5 to 1 ug underwent reverse transcription with random hexamers. TCRdb fed the immunoSEQ multiplex PCR reads into MiXCR, producing one record per CDR3 protein. The repertoire holds under 550,000 distinct CDR3 sequences, with 85% to 90% as singletons. Sequenced material: CD8+ T cells from PBMCs. These TCRs come from a human donor with multiple sclerosis.

V and J are TRBV29-1 and TRBJ1-2, with a weak D call TRBD1 (5 bases). CDR3 length: 12 amino acids. The germline gives CDR1 SQVTM, CDR2 ANQGSEA. V was cut by 3 bases and J by 7 bases, with 12 bases left in between. CDR3 DNA sequence: TGCAGCGTTGATGAAGGGGAAGGTGGCTACACCTTC. This translates into CSVDEGEGGYTF.

This chain uses TRBV27 with TRBJ1-1, with no clear D. The V gene's germline CDR1 is MNHEY and CDR2 SMNVEV (reference sequence). This CDR3 region has 14 residues. V dropped 3 bases and J dropped 1 base, with 9 bases sitting between them. The DNA for the CDR3 is TGTGCCAGCAGTTTGCAACGGAGGAACACTGAAGCTTTCTTT. Its translation is CASSLQRRNTEAFF.

The chain has TRBV19 and TRBJ2-1; TRBD2 matches at 8 bases. The CDR3 runs 13 residues. In germline, CDR1 is LNHDA, CDR2 SQIVND (reference sequence). V was clipped by 6 bases and J by 10 bases; unmatched bases: 8. The CDR3 region has the DNA TGTGCCAGTAGCGCCGGACTAGCTAGCGAGCAGTTCTTC. As protein: CASSAGLASEQFF.

The chain uses TRBV7-9 and TRBJ2-7, with TRBD1 matching over 10 bases. The CDR3 has 16 residues. Germline V gene data show CDR1 as SEHNR and CDR2 as FQNEAQ (reference sequence). V was pared by 4 bases and J by 2 bases, with 8 bases of the junction left unmatched. CDR3 protein: CASSSFNGQGAYEQYF. As DNA, the CDR3 is TGTGCCAGCAGCTCTTTCAATGGACAGGGGGCCTACGAGCAGTACTTC.